This T cell receptor beta chain comes out of a study of T cells in women clearing cervical HPV infection. The germline V gene encodes CDR1 SGHRS and CDR2 YFSETQ. The CDR3 consists of 16 residues. Note on this clone: Read sequence stops 3 residues before the CDR3 end, and the germline J gene provides the missing end.

Using immunoSEQ multiplex PCR, the repertoire was profiled, and TCRdb retains in-frame clones only, with some absent. The data include 15,000 to 20,000 clones; the top ten clones carry about 15%. The chain carries TRBV5-1 and TRBJ2-2; TRBD2 matches 11 bases. Sample: blood buffy coat. This clonotype was obtained from a woman aged 18 to 75 with a cervical HPV16 infection that either progressed to CIN3+ or cleared (not recorded which). The covered CDR3 bases are TGCGCCAGCAGCGAGACTAGCGGGGCCGGGGCCAACGTG. It is translated as CASSETSGAGANV. The CDR3, in full, reads CASSETSGAGANVLFF. The variable domain in full, with the rest retrieved from reference TRBV5-1 and TRBJ2-2, is KAGVTQTPRYLIKTRGQQVTLSCSPISGHRSVSWYQQTPGQGLQFLFEYFSETQRNKGNFPGRFSGRQFSNSRSEMNVSTLELGDSALYLCASSETSGAGANVLFFGEGSRLTVL.